The present entry profiles one T cell receptor (beta chain) with its context. The data originate from a study of control samples from healthy donors and cancer patients. Using immunoSEQ multiplex PCR, the repertoire was profiled, and TCRdb retains in-frame clones only, with some absent. This sample yields 120,000 or so clones, of which 90% to 95% are seen a single time; 6.5% to 9% belongs to the top ten. Germline V gives CDR1 MDHEN, CDR2 SYDVKM. Trimming at V came to 4 bases and at J to 2 bases, leaving 8 bases not matched to a gene. The CDR3 has 17 amino acids. The rearrangement uses TRBV28 and TRBJ2-1; 10 bases map to TRBD2. Material: blood. The clonotype was recovered from a young woman in good health. The chain's CDR3 is CASSSPLAGATYNEQFF. In DNA, the CDR3 is TGTGCCAGCAGTTCACCGCTAGCGGGAGCTACCTACAATGAGCAGTTCTTC.